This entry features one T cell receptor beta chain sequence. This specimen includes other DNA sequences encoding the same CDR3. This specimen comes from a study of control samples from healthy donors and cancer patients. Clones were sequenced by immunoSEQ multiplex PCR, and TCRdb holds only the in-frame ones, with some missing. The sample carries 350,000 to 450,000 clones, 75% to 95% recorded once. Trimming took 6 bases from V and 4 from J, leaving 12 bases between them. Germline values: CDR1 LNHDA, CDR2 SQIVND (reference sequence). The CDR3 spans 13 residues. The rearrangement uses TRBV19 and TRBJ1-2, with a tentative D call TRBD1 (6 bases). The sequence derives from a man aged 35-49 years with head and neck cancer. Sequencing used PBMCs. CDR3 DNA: TGTGCCAGTAGCCCGGACAGCCTCTATGGCTACACCTTC. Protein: CASSPDSLYGYTF. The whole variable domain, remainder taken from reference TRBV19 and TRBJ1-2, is DGGITQSPKYLFRKEGQNVTLSCEQNLNHDAMYWYRQDPGQGLRLIYYSQIVNDFQKGDIAEGYSVSREKKESFPLTVTSAQKNPTAFYLCASSPDSLYGYTFGSGTRLTVV.